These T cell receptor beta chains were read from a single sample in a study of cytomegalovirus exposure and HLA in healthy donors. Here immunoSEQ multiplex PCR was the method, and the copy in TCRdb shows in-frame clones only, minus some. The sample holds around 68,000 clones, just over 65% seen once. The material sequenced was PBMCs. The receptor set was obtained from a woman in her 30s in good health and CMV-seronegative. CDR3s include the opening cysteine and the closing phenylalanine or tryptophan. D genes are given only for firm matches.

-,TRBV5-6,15,CASSLYGGPSETQYF
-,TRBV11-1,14,CASSPSGRGRGYTF
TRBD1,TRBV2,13,CASTGTDRVPAFF
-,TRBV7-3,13,CASSLTGAREQFF
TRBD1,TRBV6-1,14,CASSPRGDRDAYTF
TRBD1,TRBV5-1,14,CASSPGQRYNEQFF
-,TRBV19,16,CASSSSRQPSNEKLFF
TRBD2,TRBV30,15,CAWSPTSGSYNEQFF
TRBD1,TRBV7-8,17,CASSLISGGVRNSPLHF
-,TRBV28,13,CASSFSDRSEQYF
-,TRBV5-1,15,CASSGGYRPTYEQYF
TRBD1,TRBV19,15,CASSMAGTGGDGYTF
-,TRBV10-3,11,CATSDSDEQYF
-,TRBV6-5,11,CASSQGSTQYF
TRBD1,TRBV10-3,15,CAISESGQGDSSLHF
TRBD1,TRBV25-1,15,CASSAGTGLNEKLFF
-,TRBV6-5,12,CASSAVNSPLHF
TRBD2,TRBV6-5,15,CASTPPGGLAFEQYF
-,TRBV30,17,CAWARPRRGRGNQPQHF
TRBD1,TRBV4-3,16,CASSQRSRTGSEKLFF
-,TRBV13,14,CASSTRLLSYEQYF
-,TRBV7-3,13,CASSLGQLTEQYF
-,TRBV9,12,CASSQGGYEQYF
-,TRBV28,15,CASSSLGHRNTEAFF
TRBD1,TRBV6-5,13,CASSQPGQGGYTF
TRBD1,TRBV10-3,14,CAISLGTAAPEAFF
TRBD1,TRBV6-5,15,CASSYSDRGDYEQYF
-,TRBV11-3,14,CASRLSGSTDTQYF
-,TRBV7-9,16,CASSLLRQGRRPEQFF
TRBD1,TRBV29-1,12,CSGKGGAGGYTF
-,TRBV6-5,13,CATHDTANYGYTF
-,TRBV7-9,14,CASSLDTGIGGYTF
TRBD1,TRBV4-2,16,CASSQDGTELSYEQYF
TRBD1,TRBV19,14,CASSTGTVGYEQYF
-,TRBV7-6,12,CARNDKQETQYF
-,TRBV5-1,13,CATSAGANTEAFF
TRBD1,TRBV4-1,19,CASSQDPRRGQGPSYGYTF
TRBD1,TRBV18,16,CASSLGTATSGETQYF
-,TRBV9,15,CASSVEGGTARGYTF
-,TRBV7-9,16,CASSFRDTRPTYEQYF
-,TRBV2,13,CAAAGELADTQYF
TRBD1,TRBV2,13,CASRGQRNSPLHF
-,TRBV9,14,CASSPNQGNTEAFF
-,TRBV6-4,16,CASSDYVGANYNEQFF
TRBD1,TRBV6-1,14,CASRASGGGTEAFF
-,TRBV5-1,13,CASSSTQQGEAFF
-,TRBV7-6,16,CASSPQTTLSGNTIYF
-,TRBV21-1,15,CASSKGHRTYYGYTF
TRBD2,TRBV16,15,CASSQASGGSYEQYF
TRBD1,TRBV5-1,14,CASSRDRGRDTQYF
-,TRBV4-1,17,CASSQDIPGRGQETQYF